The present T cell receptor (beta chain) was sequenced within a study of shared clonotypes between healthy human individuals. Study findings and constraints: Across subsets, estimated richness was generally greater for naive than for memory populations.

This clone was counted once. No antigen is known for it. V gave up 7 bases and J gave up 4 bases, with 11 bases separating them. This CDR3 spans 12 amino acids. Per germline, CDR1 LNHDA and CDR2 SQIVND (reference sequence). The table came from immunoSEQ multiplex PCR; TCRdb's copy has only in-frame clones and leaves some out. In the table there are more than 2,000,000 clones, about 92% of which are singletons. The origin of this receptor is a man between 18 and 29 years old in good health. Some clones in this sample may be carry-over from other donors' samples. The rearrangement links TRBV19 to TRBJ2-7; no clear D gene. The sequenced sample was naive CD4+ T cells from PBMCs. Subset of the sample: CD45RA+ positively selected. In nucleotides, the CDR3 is TGTGCCAGTACCTCACCAGGTTACGAGCAGTACTTC. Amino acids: CASTSPGYEQYF. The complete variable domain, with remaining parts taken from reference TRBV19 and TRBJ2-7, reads DGGITQSPKYLFRKEGQNVTLSCEQNLNHDAMYWYRQDPGQGLRLIYYSQIVNDFQKGDIAEGYSVSREKKESFPLTVTSAQKNPTAFYLCASTSPGYEQYFGPGTRLTVT.